The clone carrying this T cell receptor beta chain was seen many times. Its target is not known. TCRdb processed the 5' RACE reads anew with MiXCR; each CDR3 protein has one entry. The sample holds about 40,000 distinct CDR3 sequences; roughly 4.7% are singletons and the top ten take approximately 4.8%. Germline V gene lookup returns CDR1 SGHAT and CDR2 FQNNGV. Trimming pared 7 bases from V and 7 bases from J, leaving 14 bases between. CDR3 length: 13 residues. This specimen belongs to a study of early T cells in non-severe SARS-CoV-2 infection. Across the study: Sequencing of bulk RNA from unsorted whole blood was done, without chain pairing. Study results and limitations: Sequences matched to VDJdb favored anti-spike CD8 responses, while private and CD4 specificities were missed.

The clonotype comes from an adult who was a healthcare worker with PCR-confirmed SARS-CoV-2 infection or an uninfected control (not recorded which). The sample consisted of whole blood. This rearrangement joins TRBV11-2 to TRBJ2-1; no firm D call. The CDR3 spells CASTHRWANEQFF. The CDR3 region has the DNA TGTGCCAGCACCCACCGATGGGCTAATGAGCAGTTCTTC.